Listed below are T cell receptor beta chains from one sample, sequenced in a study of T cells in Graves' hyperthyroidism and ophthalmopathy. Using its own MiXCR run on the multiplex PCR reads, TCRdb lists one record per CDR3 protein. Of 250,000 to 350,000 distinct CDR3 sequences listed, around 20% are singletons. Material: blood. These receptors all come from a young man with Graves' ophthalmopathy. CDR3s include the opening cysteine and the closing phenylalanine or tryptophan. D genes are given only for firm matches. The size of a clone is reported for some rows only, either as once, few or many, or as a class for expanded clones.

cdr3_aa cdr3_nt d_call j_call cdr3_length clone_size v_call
CATSNTGTRTEAFF TGTGCCACCAGCAACACCGGGACACGCACTGAAGCTTTCTTT - TRBJ1-1 14 many TRBV24-1
CASSWDRGFRNTEAFF TGTGCCAGCAGTTGGGACAGGGGTTTTAGGAACACTGAAGCTTTCTTT TRBD1 TRBJ1-1 16 many TRBV12-3/TRBV12-4
CASSEAQSTFLNGYTF TGTGCCAGCAGTGAAGCCCAATCAACCTTTTTGAATGGCTACACCTTC - TRBJ1-2 16 few TRBV6-1
CASSWLAGELFF TGTGCCAGTAGTTGGCTAGCGGGGGAGCTGTTTTTT - TRBJ2-2 12 - TRBV19
CSVETGGYNEQFF TGCAGCGTTGAGACAGGGGGCTACAATGAGCAGTTCTTC TRBD1 TRBJ2-1 13 few TRBV29-1
CASSLEVRGEQYF TGCGCCAGCAGCTTGGAGGTCAGGGGCGAGCAGTACTTC - TRBJ2-7 13 - TRBV5-1
CASSRTDRESSYNSPLHF TGTGCCAGCAGCCGAACCGACAGGGAGAGCTCCTATAATTCACCCCTCCACTTT TRBD1 TRBJ1-6 18 few TRBV5-5
CASSQGPPPSTDTQYF TGTGCCAGCAGCCAAGGACCACCTCCTAGCACAGATACGCAGTATTTT - TRBJ2-3 16 few TRBV3-1
CASMYSNQPQHF TGTGCCAGCATGTATAGCAATCAGCCCCAGCATTTT - TRBJ1-5 12 many TRBV12-3/TRBV12-4
CASSSEGRGAYEQYF TGTGCCAGCAGTTCGGAGGGAAGGGGGGCCTACGAGCAGTACTTC - TRBJ2-7 15 many TRBV28
CSARDGVGTGRSYEQYF TGCAGTGCTAGAGATGGGGTCGGGACAGGGAGATCCTACGAGCAGTACTTC TRBD1 TRBJ2-7 17 - TRBV20-1
CASSLALGNPDTQYF TGTGCCAGCAGTTTAGCGCTAGGGAACCCAGATACGCAGTATTTT - TRBJ2-3 15 - TRBV12-3/TRBV12-4
CASREDREFSEAFF TGTGCCAGCAGAGAGGACAGGGAATTTTCTGAAGCTTTCTTT TRBD1 TRBJ1-1 14 few TRBV28
CASRTEETQYF TGTGCCAGCAGGACCGAAGAGACCCAGTACTTC - TRBJ2-5 11 few TRBV28
CASSPRGHHEQFF TGTGCCAGCAGTCCAAGGGGGCATCATGAGCAGTTCTTC TRBD1 TRBJ2-1 13 many TRBV11-3
CASSYGLGSTDTQYF TGCGCCAGCAGCTATGGCCTCGGTAGCACAGATACGCAGTATTTT - TRBJ2-3 15 - TRBV5-1
CASSPGRQNTEAFF TGTGCCAGCAGCCCGGGACGGCAGAACACTGAAGCTTTCTTT - TRBJ1-1 14 many TRBV18
CASSFRGAYYEQYF TGTGCCAGCAGTTTTCGGGGGGCTTACTACGAGCAGTACTTC - TRBJ2-7 14 few TRBV27
CASSQGGIGAYEQYF TGTGCCAGCAGCCAGGGCGGCATCGGGGCCTACGAGCAGTACTTC - TRBJ2-7 15 - TRBV5-6
CASSFPGSGTDTQYF TGTGCCAGCAGCTTCCCCGGATCAGGAACAGATACGCAGTATTTT - TRBJ2-3 15 - TRBV7-2
CASSEKGSGRGETQYF TGTGCCAGCAGTGAGAAGGGTAGCGGGAGAGGCGAGACCCAGTACTTC TRBD2 TRBJ2-5 16 many TRBV2
CASSEPTDTQYF TGCGCCAGCAGTGAGCCCACAGATACGCAGTATTTT - TRBJ2-3 12 few TRBV10-2
CASSAGSEAFF TGTGCCAGCAGCGCAGGATCTGAAGCTTTCTTT - TRBJ1-1 11 few TRBV9
CASSSFGGAAIHNEQFF TGTGCCAGCAGCTCGTTTGGAGGGGCCGCGATTCACAATGAGCAGTTCTTC - TRBJ2-1 17 few TRBV7-6
CASSFDLKETQYF TGTGCCAGCAGTTTTGACTTAAAAGAGACCCAGTACTTC - TRBJ2-5 13 - TRBV27
CASSSELDYTNEQFF TGTGCCAGCAGTTCCGAACTCGACTACACAAATGAGCAGTTCTTC - TRBJ2-1 15 few TRBV28
CASSPGLPTDTQYF TGTGCCAGCAGTCCGGGACTCCCCACAGATACGCAGTATTTT - TRBJ2-3 14 many TRBV6-1
CASSSDRGRAYTQYF TGTGCCAGCAGCTCGGACAGGGGCCGCGCATATACGCAGTATTTT TRBD1 TRBJ2-3 15 many TRBV7-2
CASSHPTSGIQDEFF TGCGCCAGCAGCCACCCGACTAGCGGGATTCAAGATGAGTTCTTC TRBD2 TRBJ2-1 15 - TRBV4-1
CSARAQGYTEAFF TGCAGTGCTAGAGCGCAGGGTTACACTGAAGCTTTCTTT - TRBJ1-1 13 many TRBV20-1
CASSHRTGHSSTDTQYF TGTGCCAGCTCACACAGGACAGGCCACAGTTCCACAGATACGCAGTATTTT TRBD1 TRBJ2-3 17 - TRBV18
CSARSYSVPNEKLFF TGCAGTGCTAGATCCTACAGCGTCCCTAATGAAAAACTGTTTTTT - TRBJ1-4 15 - TRBV20-1
CASSWGQGMGNTIYF TGTGCCAGCAGTTGGGGACAGGGAATGGGAAACACCATATATTTT TRBD1 TRBJ1-3 15 few TRBV2
CASSVGGVNYGYTF TGTGCCAGCAGTGTAGGCGGAGTGAACTATGGCTACACCTTC - TRBJ1-2 14 - TRBV2
CASSFQGGQSPLHF TGCGCCAGCAGCTTCCAGGGGGGACAATCACCCCTCCACTTT TRBD1 TRBJ1-6 14 - TRBV5-1
CATSRNQGAEQYF TGTGCCACCAGTCGGAATCAGGGGGCCGAGCAGTACTTC TRBD1 TRBJ2-7 13 - TRBV24-1
CASSLGPRDTQYF TGTGCCAGCAGCCTCGGCCCCCGAGATACGCAGTATTTT - TRBJ2-3 13 many TRBV5-5
CASSASAVYGYTF TGTGCCAGCAGCGCCAGCGCGGTTTATGGCTACACCTTC - TRBJ1-2 13 many TRBV11-1
CASSLAQGASYNEQFF TGTGCCAGCAGCTTAGCACAGGGGGCATCCTACAATGAGCAGTTCTTC TRBD1 TRBJ2-1 16 many TRBV7-9
CASSQPTGGQFF TGTGCCAGCAGCCAGCCTACGGGGGGGCAGTTCTTC TRBD2 TRBJ2-1 12 - TRBV7-6
CASSYSSESKQFF TGTGCCAGCAGTTACTCTAGTGAAAGTAAGCAGTTCTTC - TRBJ2-1 13 - TRBV6-6
CASSFVRDAAQFF TGTGCCAGCAGTTTCGTCCGGGACGCCGCGCAGTTCTTC - TRBJ2-1 13 - TRBV12-3/TRBV12-4
CASSQRQGPQETQYF TGTGCCAGCAGCCAAAGACAGGGCCCCCAAGAGACCCAGTACTTC TRBD1 TRBJ2-5 15 - TRBV4-2
CASSQTGPKETQYF TGTGCTAGCAGCCAGACCGGACCGAAAGAGACCCAGTACTTC - TRBJ2-5 14 - TRBV7-7